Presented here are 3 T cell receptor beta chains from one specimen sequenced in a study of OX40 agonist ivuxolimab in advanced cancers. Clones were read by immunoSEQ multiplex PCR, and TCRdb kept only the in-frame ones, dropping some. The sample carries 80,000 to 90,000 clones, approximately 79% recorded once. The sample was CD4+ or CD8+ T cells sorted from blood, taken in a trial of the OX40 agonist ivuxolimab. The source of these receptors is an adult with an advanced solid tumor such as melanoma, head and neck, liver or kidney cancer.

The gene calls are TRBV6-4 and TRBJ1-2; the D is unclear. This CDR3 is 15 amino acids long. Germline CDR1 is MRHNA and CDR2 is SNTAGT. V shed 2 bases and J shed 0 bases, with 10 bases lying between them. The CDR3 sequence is CASSDLTPTNYGYTF. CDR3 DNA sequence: TGTGCCAGCAGTGACCTAACCCCTACTAACTATGGCTACACCTTC.

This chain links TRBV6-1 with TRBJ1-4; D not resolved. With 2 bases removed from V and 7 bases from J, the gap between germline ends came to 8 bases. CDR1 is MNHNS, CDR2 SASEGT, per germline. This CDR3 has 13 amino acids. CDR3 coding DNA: TGTGCCAGCAGTGAAAGCGGGAGTGAAAAACTGTTTTTT. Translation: CASSESGSEKLFF.

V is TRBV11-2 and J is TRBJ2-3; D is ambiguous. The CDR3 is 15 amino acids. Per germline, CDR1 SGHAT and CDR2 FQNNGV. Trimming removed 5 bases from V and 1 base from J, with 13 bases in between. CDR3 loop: CASSPVGSRTDTQYF. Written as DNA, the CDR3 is TGTGCCAGCAGCCCAGTGGGGTCCCGCACAGATACGCAGTATTTT. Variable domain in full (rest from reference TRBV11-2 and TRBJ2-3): EAGVAQSPRYKIIEKRQSVAFWCNPISGHATLYWYQQILGQGPKLLIQFQNNGVVDDSQLPKDRFSAERLKGVDSTLKIQPAKLEDSAVYLCASSPVGSRTDTQYFGPGTRLTVL.